A selection of T cell receptor beta chains follows, all from one sample in a study of T cell responses to AZD1222 COVID-19 vaccine. Sequenced by immunoSEQ multiplex PCR; TCRdb stores in-frame clones only, minus some. The sample includes 140,000 to 150,000 clones, approximately 83% of them seen just once. This specimen was peripheral blood, taken on day 0 of AZD1222 vaccination. Source of these receptors: an adult in good health. The CDR3 runs from the conserved cysteine through the conserved F or W. Fields, in order: CDR3 DNA, CDR3 protein, J gene, clone size, D gene, V gene. D genes are given only for firm matches. Expanded clones are given a class, and other clones once, few, many or no size at all.

TGTGCCAGCAGAACTAGCGGGGATACAGATACGCAGTATTTT CASRTSGDTDTQYF TRBJ2-3 - TRBD2 TRBV6-1
TGCAGCGTTGTGGGTGCTGGAAACACCATATATTTT CSVVGAGNTIYF TRBJ1-3 once - TRBV29-1
TGTGCCAGCCCCCGAACGGCCGATCCAAATCGGGAGACCCAGTACTTC CASPRTADPNRETQYF TRBJ2-5 once - TRBV21-1
TGTGCCAGCAGCCGTATAACAGGGGGCGCGGAGACCCAGTACTTC CASSRITGGAETQYF TRBJ2-5 - TRBD1 TRBV5-5
TGTGCCAGCAGGGGACAGGGGGCAACTAATGAAAAACTGTTTTTT CASRGQGATNEKLFF TRBJ1-4 - TRBD1 TRBV6-5
TGTGCCAGCTGGGGAGGGGGTAATTCACCCCTCCACTTT CASWGGGNSPLHF TRBJ1-6 few - TRBV2
TGTGCCAGCAGCCCCGGGACAGGGGAGGGCGAGCAGTACTTC CASSPGTGEGEQYF TRBJ2-7 - TRBD1 TRBV3-1/TRBV3-2
TGTGCCACCAGTGTACCTCGGGGGGGTCGGGAGGCTGAGCAGTTCTTC CATSVPRGGREAEQFF TRBJ2-1 - TRBD2 TRBV24-1
TGTGCCAGTAAGTCAGGCGGACCCCTCCACTTT CASKSGGPLHF TRBJ1-6 - - TRBV19
TGTGCCAGCAGCTTGGAGGCCGAGGGGGAGACCCAGTACTTC CASSLEAEGETQYF TRBJ2-5 few - TRBV5-4
TGTGCCAGTGGGGAGGACTCTGGAAACACCATATATTTT CASGEDSGNTIYF TRBJ1-3 - - TRBV19
TGCGCCAGCAGTGAGGGGCTAGCGGGGATGGATACGCAGTATTTT CASSEGLAGMDTQYF TRBJ2-3 - TRBD2 TRBV10-1
TGTGCCAGCAGTCATGGACAGTTAAACATTCAGTACTTC CASSHGQLNIQYF TRBJ2-4 - - TRBV6-5
TGTGCTAGTGGTTTGGGTCGAGGGGCAACAGATACGCAGTATTTT CASGLGRGATDTQYF TRBJ2-3 - - TRBV12-5
TGTGCCAGTAGTACGCACAGGGATACTGAAGCTTTCTTT CASSTHRDTEAFF TRBJ1-1 - - TRBV19
TGTGCCACCAGTGACGGGACAGCAGACTCTGGAAACACCATATATTTT CATSDGTADSGNTIYF TRBJ1-3 - TRBD1 TRBV24-1
TGTGCCAGCAGATCCTACTGGACAGGCGTTAGCAATCAGCCCCAGCATTTT CASRSYWTGVSNQPQHF TRBJ1-5 - TRBD1 TRBV28
TGTGCCAGCAGTTTGACAGTACCCTTGAACACTGAAGCTTTCTTT CASSLTVPLNTEAFF TRBJ1-1 once - TRBV27
TGCAGCGTCTGGGGACAGAACTATGGCTACACCTTC CSVWGQNYGYTF TRBJ1-2 - TRBD1 TRBV29-1
TGTGCCAGCAGCTTAGCGGACAGTTCCAAGACCCAGTACTTC CASSLADSSKTQYF TRBJ2-5 - - TRBV7-9
TGCAGTGCTAGTCCGGGACAGGGGGCAAATGGCTACACCTTC CSASPGQGANGYTF TRBJ1-2 - TRBD1 TRBV20-1
TGCGCCAGCCGAGTAAGCGGTCCCACAGATACGCAGTATTTT CASRVSGPTDTQYF TRBJ2-3 - - TRBV5-1
TGTGCCTGGAGTGCAAAAGGAACGGATTCACCCCTCCACTTT CAWSAKGTDSPLHF TRBJ1-6 - - TRBV30
TGTGCCAGCAGCTCCCAGGGGGGAATCTACAATGAGCAGTTCTTC CASSSQGGIYNEQFF TRBJ2-1 - - TRBV7-8
TGTGCCAGCAGCTTCAACAGGGGGCAAGAGACCCAGTACTTC CASSFNRGQETQYF TRBJ2-5 - TRBD1 TRBV5-4
TGCGCCAGCAGCGGACGACTAGCCTCCCCCGACGAGCAGTACTTC CASSGRLASPDEQYF TRBJ2-7 - TRBD2 TRBV4-1
TGTGCCAGCTCACCACCTCAGGGGGTAGGCGAAAAACTGTTTTTT CASSPPQGVGEKLFF TRBJ1-4 - TRBD1 TRBV18
TGTGCCAGCAGTTCTGCCTACAATGAGCAGTTCTTC CASSSAYNEQFF TRBJ2-1 - - TRBV11-3
TGTGCCAGCAGTCTTGGACAGGGGACGAATCAGCCCCAGCATTTT CASSLGQGTNQPQHF TRBJ1-5 - TRBD1 TRBV6-5